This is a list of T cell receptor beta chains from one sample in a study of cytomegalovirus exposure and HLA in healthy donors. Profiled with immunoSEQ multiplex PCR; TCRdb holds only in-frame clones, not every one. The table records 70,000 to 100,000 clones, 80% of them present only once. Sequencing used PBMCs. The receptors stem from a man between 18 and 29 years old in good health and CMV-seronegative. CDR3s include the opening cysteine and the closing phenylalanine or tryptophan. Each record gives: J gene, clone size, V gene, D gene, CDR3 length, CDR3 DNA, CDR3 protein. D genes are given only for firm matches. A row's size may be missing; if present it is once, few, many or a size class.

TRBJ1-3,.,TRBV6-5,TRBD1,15,TGTGCCAGCAGTCACGACAGGGGGTCTGGAAACACCATATATTTT,CASSHDRGSGNTIYF
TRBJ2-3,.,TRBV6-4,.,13,TGTGCCAGCAGTATAGCGAATACAGATACGCAGTATTTT,CASSIANTDTQYF
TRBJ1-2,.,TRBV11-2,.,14,TGTGCCAGCAGCTTAGACAGGGGTGGCTATGGCTACACCTTC,CASSLDRGGYGYTF
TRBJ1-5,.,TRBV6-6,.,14,TGTGCCAGCAGTTACAGGAGGGTCGATCAGCCCCAGCATTTT,CASSYRRVDQPQHF
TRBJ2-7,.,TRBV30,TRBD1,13,TGTGCCTGGAGTCGACAGGGGGCGAGGGAGCAGTACTTC,CAWSRQGAREQYF
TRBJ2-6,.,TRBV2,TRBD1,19,TGTGCCAGCAGTGAATTTACAGGGGGCTTGGGCTCTGGGGCCAACGTCCTGACTTTC,CASSEFTGGLGSGANVLTF
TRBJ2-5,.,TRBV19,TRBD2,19,TGTGCCAGTAGTCCAATGGGGACTAGCGTCATACTCCCGGGTGAGACCCAGTACTTC,CASSPMGTSVILPGETQYF
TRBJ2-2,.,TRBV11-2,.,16,TGTGCCAGCAACGCTCAAGGCCTAACGGGCACCGGGGAGCTGTTTTTT,CASNAQGLTGTGELFF
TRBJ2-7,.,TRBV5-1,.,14,TGCGCCAGCAGCTTGGGAGGGCCCACCTACGAGCAGTACTTC,CASSLGGPTYEQYF
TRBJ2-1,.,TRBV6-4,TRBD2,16,TGTGCCAGCAGTGACTCGACTAGCGGGGATAACAATGAGCAGTTCTTC,CASSDSTSGDNNEQFF
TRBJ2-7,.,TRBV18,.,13,TGTGCCAGCTCCCGAGTAAGGGAGGACGAGCAGTACTTC,CASSRVREDEQYF
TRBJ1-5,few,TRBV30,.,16,TGTGCCTGGAGTCGCCCAGGCCTAAATTCAAATCAGCCCCAGCATTTT,CAWSRPGLNSNQPQHF
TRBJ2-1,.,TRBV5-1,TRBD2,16,TGCGCCAGCAGCTTCCTGACTAGCGGGGCTAAGAATGAGCAGTTCTTC,CASSFLTSGAKNEQFF
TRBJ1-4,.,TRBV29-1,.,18,TGCAGCGCCCTGCGGCCCGAACGGTGGGGGCAAGATAATGAAAAACTGTTTTTT,CSALRPERWGQDNEKLFF
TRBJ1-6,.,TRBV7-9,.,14,TGTGCCAGCAGCTTTTTGTTAGGGGATTCACCCCTCCACTTT,CASSFLLGDSPLHF
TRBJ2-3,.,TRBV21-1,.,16,TGTGCCAGCAGCAAAGCCGGGACTAGATCCACAGATACGCAGTATTTT,CASSKAGTRSTDTQYF
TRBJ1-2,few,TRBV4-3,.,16,TGCGCCAGCAGCCAAGAACTGGCAGGGGCAGGCTATGGCTACACCTTC,CASSQELAGAGYGYTF
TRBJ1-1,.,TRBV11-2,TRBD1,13,TGTGCCAGCAGCTCCCTAGGGACAGACGAAGCTTTCTTT,CASSSLGTDEAFF
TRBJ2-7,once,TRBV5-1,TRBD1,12,TGCGCCAGCAGCGCGACAGGGTTCGAGCAGTACTTC,CASSATGFEQYF
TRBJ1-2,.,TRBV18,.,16,TGTGCCAGCTCACAGATTGACAAACGCCCACACTATGGCTACACCTTC,CASSQIDKRPHYGYTF
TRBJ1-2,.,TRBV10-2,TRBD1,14,TGCGCCAGCAGAGCGGGACAGGGGGCCTTTGGCTACACCTTC,CASRAGQGAFGYTF
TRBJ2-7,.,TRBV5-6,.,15,TGTGCCAGCAGCTTGATCTCTACCGGGGCCTACGAGCAGTACTTC,CASSLISTGAYEQYF
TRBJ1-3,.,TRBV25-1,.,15,TGTGCCACCCTCCCCTACAGTCGGTCTGGAAACACCATATATTTT,CATLPYSRSGNTIYF